These 24 T cell receptor beta chains share one sample of origin, sequenced in a study of shared clonotypes between healthy human individuals. Assay: immunoSEQ multiplex PCR; the TCRdb copy retains only in-frame clones and omits some. Of 550,000 to 700,000 clones in the sample, around four fifths were seen once. Sequenced material: memory CD4+ T cells sorted from blood. Described subset: CD45RA-negative fraction. The source of these receptors is a woman in her thirties in good health.

This chain uses TRBV5-1 with TRBJ2-1, with D unclear. The CDR3 sequence is 15 residues long. Germline loops: CDR1 SGHRS, CDR2 YFSETQ. Trimming shortened V by 0 bases and J by 9 bases, and 16 bases separated the two germline ends. The CDR3 bases are TGCGCCAGCAGCTTGGCCTACCCCCAGATGGGTGAGCAGTTCTTC. Its translation: CASSLAYPQMGEQFF.

This clone came up once. This chain uses TRBV13 with TRBJ2-7; the D gene is possibly TRBD1 (6 bases). Trimming removed 4 bases at V and 3 bases at J, with 10 bases between. The CDR3 length is 13 residues. Germline assignment: CDR1 PRHDT and CDR2 FYEKMQ (reference sequence). This CDR3 reads CASSSRQVYEQYF. The CDR3 DNA follows: TGTGCCAGCAGCTCCCGACAGGTCTACGAGCAGTACTTC. Together with reference TRBV13 and TRBJ2-7, the CDR3 gives the full variable domain: AAGVIQSPRHLIKEKRETATLKCYPIPRHDTVYWYQQGPGQDPQFLISFYEKMQSDKGSIPDRFSAQQFSDYHSELNMSSLELGDSALYFCASSSRQVYEQYFGPGTRLTVT.

As regards this clone: In the same sample, other DNA sequences code for this CDR3. The chain carries TRBV5-1 and TRBJ2-1, with TRBD2 matching 9 bases. There are 14 residues in the CDR3. After removal of 3 bases from V and 7 bases from J, the junction contained 5 bases not matched to a gene. The germline CDR1 and CDR2 sequences are SGHRS and YFSETQ. CDR3 nucleotide sequence: TGCGCCAGCAGCTCAGCGGGAGGATATAATGAGCAGTTCTTC. This translates into CASSSAGGYNEQFF. Full variable domain (outside the CDR3, taken from reference TRBV5-1 and TRBJ2-1): KAGVTQTPRYLIKTRGQQVTLSCSPISGHRSVSWYQQTPGQGLQFLFEYFSETQRNKGNFPGRFSGRQFSNSRSEMNVSTLELGDSALYLCASSSAGGYNEQFFGPGTRLTVL.

The V call is TRBV28, the J call TRBJ2-7, with TRBD2 matching 7 bases. J was trimmed by 0 bases and V by 0 bases; bases with no gene match: 11. Germline CDR1 reads MDHEN; CDR2 reads SYDVKM. The CDR3 consists of 18 residues. The CDR3 DNA reads TGTGCCAGCAGTTTATGGATGGGGCTAGCGGAAATCTCCTACGAGCAGTACTTC. It specifies CASSLWMGLAEISYEQYF.

This clone came up once. The V call is TRBV7-8, the J call TRBJ2-3; 13 nucleotides align to TRBD2. Germline assignment: CDR1 SGHVS and CDR2 FQNEAQ. The CDR3 sequence is 17 residues long. The trim removed 5 bases at V and 4 bases at J, leaving 9 bases unmatched. DNA for the CDR3: TGTGCCAGCAGCCCAACTCGACTAGCGGGAGGCCCAGATACGCAGTATTTT. Amino acid sequence: CASSPTRLAGGPDTQYF.

This clone was seen a few times. The chain uses TRBV2 and TRBJ1-1; 10 bases map to TRBD1. CDR1 is SNHLY and CDR2 is FYNNEI in the germline V gene. The CDR3 loop spans 14 amino acids. V was pared by 10 bases and J by 6 bases, with 11 bases of the junction left unmatched. The CDR3 is CATTRDRGHPEAFF. The DNA for the CDR3 is TGTGCCACCACCCGGGACAGGGGACATCCTGAAGCTTTCTTT.

The V and J genes are TRBV27 and TRBJ1-1; 8 nucleotides line up with TRBD1. CDR1 and CDR2 (germline): MNHEY, SMNVEV (reference sequence). The CDR3 covers 16 residues. V lost 6 bases, J lost 6 bases, and 15 bases stayed unmatched. The CDR3 reads CASRAGQGLLKAEAFF. In DNA, the CDR3 is TGTGCCAGCAGAGCTGGACAGGGCTTATTGAAGGCTGAAGCTTTCTTT.

This chain uses TRBV28 with TRBJ1-2, with 7 nucleotides matching TRBD1. The CDR3 has 16 residues. Looked up from germline, CDR1 is MDHEN and CDR2 is SYDVKM. V trimming: 6 bases; J trimming: 2 bases; junction bases outside the gene matches: 12. The CDR3 here is CASRKLDREWNYGYTF. The CDR3 region has the DNA TGTGCCAGCAGGAAACTCGACAGGGAGTGGAACTATGGCTACACCTTC.

This chain connects TRBV5-5 to TRBJ2-2; 7 bases map to TRBD1. The CDR3 sequence is 17 residues long. The J segment lost 3 bases and the V segment lost 0 bases, leaving 8 bases of the junction unmatched. Per germline, CDR1 SGHKS and CDR2 YYEKEE (reference sequence). CDR3 protein: CASSLVPTTGYTGELFF. Written as DNA, the CDR3 is TGTGCCAGCAGCTTGGTACCCACGACAGGGTACACCGGGGAGCTGTTTTTT.

For this clone: The sample holds other DNA sequences that translate to the same CDR3. This chain joins TRBV9 and TRBJ1-2; D uncertain. Germline lookup yields CDR1 SGDLS and CDR2 YYNGEE. This CDR3 has 12 residues. Trimming cost V 0 bases and J 6 bases, with 6 bases left between them. Here the CDR3 reads CASSVDRNGYTF. The CDR3 DNA reads as TGTGCCAGCAGCGTAGATAGGAATGGCTACACCTTC.

V and J are TRBV7-9 and TRBJ2-5; a weak D match, TRBD1 (6 bases). Between the trimmed V and J ends, which lost 6 bases and 6 bases, there was a span of 11 bases. The CDR3 has 12 amino acids. The germline V gene has CDR1 SEHNR and CDR2 FQNEAQ (reference sequence). The CDR3 sequence is CASSRDRQTQYF. The CDR3 DNA reads TGTGCCAGCAGTCGTGACAGGCAGACCCAGTACTTC.

This clone appeared a few times. This chain links TRBV4-2 with TRBJ2-6; D gene ambiguous. The CDR3 loop spans 16 amino acids. Germline loops: CDR1 LGHNA, CDR2 YNFKEQ. Deletions cut 0 bases from V and 0 bases from J, with 6 bases between. DNA for the CDR3: TGTGCCAGCAGCCAAGAAACGTTCTCTGGGGCCAACGTCCTGACTTTC. Protein product: CASSQETFSGANVLTF.

The rearrangement links TRBV28 to TRBJ2-7; D unresolved. This CDR3 comprises 13 residues. Germline CDR1 and CDR2: MDHEN and SYDVKM. The CDR3 loop reads CVSSGQPNYEQYF. CDR3 nucleotide sequence: TGTGTCAGTAGTGGTCAACCGAACTACGAGCAGTACTTC.

The gene calls are TRBV28 and TRBJ1-1, with TRBD1 matching 12 bases. Germline V gene sequence: CDR1 MDHEN, CDR2 SYDVKM. The V and J ends lost 4 bases and 6 bases, in that order; junction bases with no gene match: 3. This CDR3 spans 14 amino acids. The CDR3: CASSSGQGASEAFF. CDR3 DNA: TGTGCCAGCAGTTCGGGACAGGGGGCTTCTGAAGCTTTCTTT.

V and J are TRBV5-1 and TRBJ2-1, with TRBD2 identical over 7 bases. The CDR3 covers 15 residues. Germline lookup yields CDR1 SGHRS and CDR2 YFSETQ. V was pared by 2 bases and J by 0 bases, with 2 bases of the junction left unmatched. CDR3 region: CASSFSGFSYNEQFF. CDR3 bases: TGCGCCAGCAGCTTTAGCGGGTTCTCCTACAATGAGCAGTTCTTC. The full variable domain, with the rest looked up from reference TRBV5-1 and TRBJ2-1, is KAGVTQTPRYLIKTRGQQVTLSCSPISGHRSVSWYQQTPGQGLQFLFEYFSETQRNKGNFPGRFSGRQFSNSRSEMNVSTLELGDSALYLCASSFSGFSYNEQFFGPGTRLTVL.

This clone was picked up a small number of times. The chain joins TRBV15 to TRBJ2-6; D is unclear. In germline, CDR1 is LNHNV, CDR2 YYDKDF (reference sequence). This CDR3 spans 14 amino acids. Trimming shortened V by 6 bases and J by 6 bases, and 12 bases separated the two germline ends. The CDR3 sequence is CATSSDFEANVLTF. The CDR3, as DNA: TGTGCCACCAGTTCGGATTTTGAGGCCAACGTCCTGACTTTC.

The chain recombines TRBV19 with TRBJ1-1, with TRBD1 matching over 8 bases. The germline gives CDR1 LNHDA, CDR2 SQIVND (reference sequence). CDR3 length: 13 amino acids. V lost 8 bases to trimming and J lost 3 bases; unmatched junction nucleotides: 5. CDR3 sequence reads: CASGDRGHTEAFF. The CDR3 nucleotides read TGTGCCAGTGGCGACAGGGGCCACACTGAAGCTTTCTTT. Full variable domain (outside the CDR3, taken from reference TRBV19 and TRBJ1-1): DGGITQSPKYLFRKEGQNVTLSCEQNLNHDAMYWYRQDPGQGLRLIYYSQIVNDFQKGDIAEGYSVSREKKESFPLTVTSAQKNPTAFYLCASGDRGHTEAFFGQGTRLTVV.

V gene TRBV2 combines with J gene TRBJ2-1; 7 bases fit TRBD2. CDR1 and CDR2 (germline): SNHLY, FYNNEI. With V trimmed by 1 base and J by 6 bases, 9 bases remained unmatched. This CDR3 contains 16 residues. CDR3 DNA: TGTGCCAGCAGTGAAGTGGACCGGCGGGAGTTCAATGAGCAGTTCTTC. Its translation is CASSEVDRREFNEQFF.

Points on this clone: This CDR3 is also generated by other DNA sequences in the sample. The gene calls are TRBV20-1 and TRBJ2-3; D is ambiguous. V lost 6 bases and J lost 0, with 1 base in between. This CDR3 spans 10 amino acids. Germline V gene lookup returns CDR1 DFQATT and CDR2 SNEGSKA (reference sequence). The CDR3 protein is CSASTDTQYF. CDR3 bases: TGCAGTGCCAGCACAGATACGCAGTATTTT.

The chain has TRBV6-5 and TRBJ2-2, with TRBD2 matching 7 bases. Germline assignment: CDR1 MNHEY and CDR2 SVGAGI. The CDR3 is 15 amino acids. After removal of 2 bases from V and 8 bases from J, the junction contained 8 bases not matched to a gene. For the CDR3, the DNA is TGTGCCAGCAGTTACAGGGCGGGAGCTTATGGGGAGCTGTTTTTT. Translation: CASSYRAGAYGELFF.

This clone was recorded a few times. The sample holds other DNA sequences that translate to the same CDR3. V gene TRBV5-1 combines with J gene TRBJ2-1, with 11 nucleotides matching TRBD2. The CDR3 length is 15 residues. The ends lost 4 bases at V and 2 bases at J; junction bases unmatched: 2. CDR1 and CDR2 (germline): SGHRS, YFSETQ. The CDR3 here is CASSPTSGAYNEQFF. The CDR3 DNA sequence: TGCGCCAGCAGCCCGACTAGCGGGGCCTACAATGAGCAGTTCTTC.

In its sample, this clone was seen once. V and J are TRBV14 and TRBJ1-4; 8 bases line up with TRBD1. The CDR3 covers 15 residues. V shed 2 bases, J shed 7 bases, and the junction held 6 bases outside the gene matches. The germline gives CDR1 SGHDN, CDR2 FVKESK. For the CDR3, the DNA is TGTGCCAGCAGCCAATTCGACAGGGGTAGTGAAAAACTGTTTTTT. Translated, it gives CASSQFDRGSEKLFF. The whole variable domain, filled in from reference TRBV14 and TRBJ1-4, reads EAGVTQFPSHSVIEKGQTVTLRCDPISGHDNLYWYRRVMGKEIKFLLHFVKESKQDESGMPNNRFLAERTGGTYSTLKVQPAELEDSGVYFCASSQFDRGSEKLFFGSGTQLSVL.

The count of this clone is one. The V and J genes are TRBV6-1 and TRBJ1-5; 10 bases map to TRBD1. The CDR3 spans 15 residues. Germline V lookup: CDR1 MNHNS, CDR2 SASEGT. Trimming at V came to 4 bases and at J to 8 bases, leaving 8 bases not matched to a gene. The chain's CDR3 is CASSVTKDRGEPQHF. Here the CDR3 DNA reads TGTGCCAGCAGTGTAACAAAGGACAGGGGGGAGCCCCAGCATTTT.

The rearrangement links TRBV10-3 to TRBJ2-7; D is possibly TRBD1 (6 bases). CDR3 length: 12 residues. CDR1 is ENHRY, CDR2 SYGVKD, per germline. V shed 10 bases and J shed 4 bases, with 14 bases lying between them. The DNA for the CDR3 is TGTGCCAGCCGACAGGACAGTTACGAGCAGTACTTC. Encoded protein: CASRQDSYEQYF.